The 26 T cell receptor beta chains reported below all come from one sample, sequenced in a study of blood T cell repertoires in COVID-19. Sequenced by immunoSEQ multiplex PCR; TCRdb stores in-frame clones only, minus some. The table records more than 300,000 clones, about 82% of them present only once. Material for sequencing was peripheral blood. The origin of the receptors is a woman between 45 and 65 years old with acute or convalescent COVID-19.

CDR3 sequence reads: CASSEAIAGGLDTQYF. The CDR3 DNA reads TGTGCCAGCAGTGAAGCGATCGCGGGAGGGCTAGATACGCAGTATTTT. The chain uses TRBV2 and TRBJ2-3; 9 nucleotides align to TRBD2. V gave up 0 bases and J gave up 5 bases; unmatched junction bases: 6. Germline V gives CDR1 SNHLY, CDR2 FYNNEI. This CDR3 is built from 16 residues.

The chain couples TRBV7-8 to TRBJ1-1, with 9 bases that match TRBD1. V trimming: 3 bases; J trimming: 6 bases; junction bases outside the gene matches: 5. The CDR3 sequence is 14 residues long. Germline V gene lookup returns CDR1 SGHVS and CDR2 FQNEAQ. The CDR3 region is CASSFRDRAAEAFF. CDR3 nucleotides: TGTGCCAGCAGCTTCCGGGACAGGGCCGCTGAAGCTTTCTTT.

The V and J genes are TRBV28 and TRBJ2-3; 8 bases fit TRBD1. The CDR3 consists of 13 residues. Per germline, CDR1 MDHEN and CDR2 SYDVKM. The trim removed 9 bases at V and 4 bases at J, leaving 6 bases unmatched. The CDR3 loop is CASKPGGADTQYF. CDR3 nucleotide sequence: TGTGCCAGTAAGCCAGGGGGCGCAGATACGCAGTATTTT.

V usage is TRBV7-3 and J usage is TRBJ2-3; TRBD2 is a possible D gene (5 bases). There are 14 residues in the CDR3. Germline-derived CDR1 and CDR2 are SGHTA and FQGTGA. Trimming stripped 2 bases from V and 2 bases from J, with 8 bases between. For the CDR3, the DNA is TGTGCCAGCAGCTTAGACGGGATCACAGATACGCAGTATTTT. Protein: CASSLDGITDTQYF.

The rearrangement uses TRBV20-1 and TRBJ2-1, with a possible D match to TRBD2 (6 bases). CDR1 is DFQATT, CDR2 SNEGSKA, per germline (reference sequence). V was pared by 3 bases and J by 8 bases, with 20 bases between. The CDR3 covers 15 residues. CDR3 amino acids: CSASPPIRELDEQFF. CDR3 bases: TGCAGTGCTAGTCCCCCCATCCGGGAGCTCGATGAGCAGTTCTTC.

The CDR3 bases are TGTGCCAGTAGTATCGCGGGGGGAGAAGAAAAACTGTTTTTT. This translates into CASSIAGGEEKLFF. The V call is TRBV19, the J call TRBJ1-4, with a weak D call TRBD1 (5 bases). The CDR3 covers 14 residues. Deletions cut 3 bases from V and 8 bases from J, with 13 bases between. Germline V gene sequence: CDR1 LNHDA, CDR2 SQIVND (reference sequence). Together with reference TRBV19 and TRBJ1-4, the CDR3 gives the full variable domain: DGGITQSPKYLFRKEGQNVTLSCEQNLNHDAMYWYRQDPGQGLRLIYYSQIVNDFQKGDIAEGYSVSREKKESFPLTVTSAQKNPTAFYLCASSIAGGEEKLFFGSGTQLSVL.

This clone was picked up a small number of times. This rearrangement joins TRBV5-4 to TRBJ2-1; TRBD2 matches at 12 bases. CDR1 and CDR2 (germline): SGHNT, YYREEE (reference sequence). The CDR3 length is 17 residues. Trimming removed 3 bases from V and 3 bases from J; junction bases left unmatched: 7. CDR3 residues: CASSSATSGRVYNEQFF. The CDR3 DNA reads TGTGCCAGCAGCTCAGCGACTAGCGGGAGAGTCTACAATGAGCAGTTCTTC.

This clone appeared a few times. The chain links TRBV5-5 to TRBJ1-1, with TRBD1 as a possible D gene (6 bases). CDR1 is SGHKS and CDR2 is YYEKEE in the germline V gene (reference sequence). Trimming left V 4 bases short and J 3 bases short, with 16 bases between. CDR3 size: 15 residues. The CDR3 protein is CASSLSTGQYTEAFF. The CDR3, as DNA: TGTGCCAGCAGCCTATCAACAGGGCAGTACACTGAAGCTTTCTTT.

The chain joins TRBV18 to TRBJ2-3; no clear D gene. This CDR3 comprises 14 residues. Germline lookup yields CDR1 KGHSH and CDR2 LQKENI. Trimming left V 3 bases short and J 6 bases short, with 13 bases between. The CDR3 DNA follows: TGTGCCAGCTCACCCTACTCGGTCGGGGATACGCAGTATTTT. This codes for CASSPYSVGDTQYF.

The sample holds a few counts of this clone. The genes are TRBV7-2 and TRBJ2-7; 11 bases align to TRBD2. The CDR3 length is 14 residues. With 5 bases clipped from V and 3 bases from J, the junction kept 3 bases outside the gene matches. The germline V gene has CDR1 SGHTA and CDR2 FQGNSA. For the CDR3, the DNA is TGTGCCAGCAGCCCCCTAGCGGGAGGCTACGAGCAGTACTTC. The encoded protein is CASSPLAGGYEQYF.

This clone appeared a single time. This chain links TRBV4-3 with TRBJ1-1; D is unclear. V gave up 0 bases and J gave up 0 bases, with 5 bases separating them. This CDR3 has 14 residues. The germline V gene encodes CDR1 LGHNA and CDR2 YSLEER. In DNA form, the CDR3 reads TGCGCCAGCAGCCAAGACATCCTGAACACTGAAGCTTTCTTT. This codes for CASSQDILNTEAFF.

This chain links TRBV19 with TRBJ1-1; D is possibly TRBD1 (5 bases). Deletions cut 4 bases from V and 3 bases from J, with 15 bases between. CDR1 is LNHDA and CDR2 is SQIVND in the germline V gene (reference sequence). This CDR3 has 15 residues. The CDR3 DNA follows: TGTGCCAGTAGTAGGATTCCCGGGACTCACACTGAAGCTTTCTTT. Its translation: CASSRIPGTHTEAFF.

The rearrangement joins TRBV7-8 to TRBJ2-7; the match to TRBD2 covers 12 bases. CDR1 is SGHVS, CDR2 FQNEAQ, per germline. This CDR3 comprises 16 residues. J was trimmed by 0 bases and V by 5 bases; bases with no gene match: 5. CDR3 sequence reads: CASSPGLAGSSYEQYF. The CDR3 DNA reads as TGTGCCAGCAGCCCAGGACTAGCGGGGAGCTCCTACGAGCAGTACTTC.

This clone was seen a few times. The V call is TRBV28, the J call TRBJ1-4, with TRBD1 as a possible D gene (6 bases). From germline, CDR1 is MDHEN and CDR2 SYDVKM. The CDR3 is 13 amino acids. V was clipped by 4 bases and J by 4 bases, with 7 bases between them. CDR3 amino acids: CASSYRVNEKLFF. CDR3 coding DNA: TGTGCCAGCAGTTACAGGGTTAATGAAAAACTGTTTTTT. Drawing the rest from reference TRBV28 and TRBJ1-4, the complete variable domain is DVKVTQSSRYLVKRTGEKVFLECVQDMDHENMFWYRQDPGLGLRLIYFSYDVKMKEKGDIPEGYSVSREKKERFSLILESASTNQTSMYLCASSYRVNEKLFFGSGTQLSVL.

The chain couples TRBV9 to TRBJ2-3; 10 nucleotides agree with TRBD2. J gave up 4 bases and V 4 bases, and 6 bases lay outside the gene matches. CDR1 and CDR2 (germline): SGDLS, YYNGEE. This CDR3 is 15 amino acids long. The CDR3 reads CASSLSSGSPDTQYF. DNA for the CDR3: TGTGCCAGCAGCCTCTCTAGCGGGAGTCCAGATACGCAGTATTTT.

The chain has TRBV7-2 and TRBJ2-7; 8 bases match TRBD2. Trimming cost V 1 base and J 7 bases; bases outside gene matches: 9. Germline V lookup: CDR1 SGHTA, CDR2 FQGNSA. CDR3 length: 15 residues. The CDR3 DNA follows: TGTGCCAGCAGCTTAGGGCGGGAGGAGAATAAGGAGCAGTACTTC. Its translation is CASSLGREENKEQYF.

The V and J genes are TRBV6-5 and TRBJ1-1; possibly TRBD1 for D (6 bases). V lost 8 bases, J lost 1 base, and 11 bases lay in between. Per the germline V gene, CDR1 is MNHEY and CDR2 is SVGAGI. There are 13 residues in the CDR3. CDR3 loop: CASSGAPNTEAFF. For the CDR3, the DNA is TGTGCCAGCTCAGGGGCACCGAACACTGAAGCTTTCTTT.

This rearrangement joins TRBV12-3 or TRBV12-4 to TRBJ1-2; the D is unclear. This CDR3 contains 12 residues. The V end lost 3 bases, the J end lost 5 bases, and 7 bases lay between the germline ends. In nucleotides, the CDR3 is TGTGCCAGCAGTTTTCGGGAGTATGGCTACACCTTC. Its translation: CASSFREYGYTF.

This clone was recorded only once. The chain carries TRBV3-1 (or the pseudogene TRBV3-2) and TRBJ2-7; D is unresolved. Germline CDR1 and CDR2: LGHDT and YNNKEL (reference sequence). The CDR3 length is 12 residues. With 0 bases removed from V and 3 bases from J, the gap between germline ends came to 3 bases. The CDR3 protein is CASSQESYEQYF. As DNA, the CDR3 is TGTGCCAGCAGCCAAGAGAGCTACGAGCAGTACTTC.

The V and J genes are TRBV28 and TRBJ1-4; maybe TRBD1 (5 bases). This CDR3 has 15 amino acids. Between the trimmed V and J ends, which lost 4 bases and 3 bases, there was a span of 12 bases. Germline V gene data show CDR1 as MDHEN and CDR2 as SYDVKM. CDR3 DNA: TGTGCCAGCAGTTCGGGGGGAGGTCCTAATGAAAAACTGTTTTTT. Protein: CASSSGGGPNEKLFF.

This clone turned up a few times. The J gene is TRBJ2-6, the V gene TRBV27; D remains ambiguous. V dropped 1 base and J dropped 0 bases, with 10 bases sitting between them. The CDR3 is made up of 17 amino acids. Germline loops: CDR1 MNHEY, CDR2 SMNVEV (reference sequence). The CDR3 spells CASSLLAVYSGANVLTF. The DNA of the CDR3 is TGTGCCAGCAGTTTATTGGCAGTGTACTCTGGGGCCAACGTCCTGACTTTC.

This rearrangement joins TRBV19 to TRBJ2-5; TRBD2 matches at 11 bases. J was trimmed by 7 bases and V by 0 bases; bases with no gene match: 7. From germline, CDR1 is LNHDA and CDR2 SQIVND (reference sequence). This CDR3 has 16 amino acids. CDR3 coding DNA: TGTGCCAGTAGTATAGATTTCGTAGCGGGAGGGGCGACCCAGTACTTC. As protein: CASSIDFVAGGATQYF.

This clone was observed once. This chain connects TRBV19 to TRBJ2-1; D may be TRBD1 (6 bases). The ends were cut back, 4 bases at V and 4 bases at J, with 23 bases in the middle. Germline CDR1 reads LNHDA; CDR2 reads SQIVND (reference sequence). This CDR3 is built from 18 residues. The CDR3 DNA reads TGTGCCAGTAGTACCCGGGACATGGCGATGGGGAGTTACAATGAGCAGTTCTTC. Its protein is CASSTRDMAMGSYNEQFF.

The V and J genes are TRBV2 and TRBJ1-1; TRBD1 matches 7 bases. CDR1 and CDR2 from the germline V gene are SNHLY and FYNNEI. Trimming cost V 10 bases and J 4 bases; bases outside gene matches: 9. CDR3 size: 13 residues. CDR3 sequence (DNA): TGTGCCACCACAGGGGCAGGCGGCACTGAAGCTTTCTTT. This sequence encodes CATTGAGGTEAFF.

This CDR3 reads CASSQDMAYGYTF. The DNA for the CDR3 is TGTGCCAGCAGCCAAGATATGGCCTATGGCTACACCTTC. The chain recombines TRBV14 with TRBJ1-2; D unclear. Per the germline V gene, CDR1 is SGHDN and CDR2 is FVKESK. The CDR3 contains 13 residues. V gave up 0 bases and J gave up 4 bases, with 6 bases separating them.

The CDR3 loop is CASRPLSSSGRVFGEQFF. The CDR3 region has the DNA TGTGCCAGCAGGCCTCTTTCGTCCAGCGGGAGGGTTTTTGGTGAGCAGTTCTTC. V is TRBV6-2 or TRBV6-3 and J is TRBJ2-1; 10 bases agree with TRBD2. The length of the CDR3 is 18 residues. V shed 6 bases, J shed 9 bases, and the junction held 20 bases outside the gene matches. The germline V gene encodes CDR1 MNHEY and CDR2 SVGEGT.